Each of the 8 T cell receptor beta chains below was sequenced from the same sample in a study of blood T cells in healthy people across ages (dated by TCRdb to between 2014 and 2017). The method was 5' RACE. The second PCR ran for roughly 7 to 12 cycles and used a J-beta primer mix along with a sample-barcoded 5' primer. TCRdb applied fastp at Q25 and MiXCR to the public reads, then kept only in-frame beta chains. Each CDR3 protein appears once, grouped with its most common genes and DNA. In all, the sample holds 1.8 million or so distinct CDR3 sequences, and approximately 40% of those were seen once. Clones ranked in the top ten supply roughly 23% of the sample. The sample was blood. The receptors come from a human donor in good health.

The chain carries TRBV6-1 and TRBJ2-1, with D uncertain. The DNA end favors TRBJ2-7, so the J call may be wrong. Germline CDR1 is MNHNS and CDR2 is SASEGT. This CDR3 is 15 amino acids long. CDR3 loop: CASRVSPSSYNEQYF. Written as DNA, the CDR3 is TGTGCCAGCAGGGTTTCCCCCAGCTCCTACAATGAGCAGTACTTC.

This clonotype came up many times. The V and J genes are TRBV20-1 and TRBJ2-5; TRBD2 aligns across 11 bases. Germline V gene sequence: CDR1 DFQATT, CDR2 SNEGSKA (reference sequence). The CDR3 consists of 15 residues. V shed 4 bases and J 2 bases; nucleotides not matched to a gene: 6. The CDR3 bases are TGCAGTGCTACAACGGGACTAGCGGTACAAGAGACCCAGTACTTC. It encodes CSATTGLAVQETQYF.

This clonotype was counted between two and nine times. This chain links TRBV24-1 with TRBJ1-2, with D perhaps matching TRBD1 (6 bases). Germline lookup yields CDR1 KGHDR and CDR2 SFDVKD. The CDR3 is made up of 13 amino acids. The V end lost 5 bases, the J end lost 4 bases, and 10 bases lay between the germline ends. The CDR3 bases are TGTGCCACCAGTGGAGGACAGCGCTATGGCTACACCTTC. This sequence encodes CATSGGQRYGYTF.

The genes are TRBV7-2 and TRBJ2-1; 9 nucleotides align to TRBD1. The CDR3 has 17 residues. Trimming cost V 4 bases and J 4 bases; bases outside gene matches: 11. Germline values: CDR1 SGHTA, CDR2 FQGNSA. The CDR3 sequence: CASSSRPGGQGYNEQFF. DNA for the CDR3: TGTGCCAGCAGCTCCCGGCCTGGGGGACAGGGTTACAATGAGCAGTTCTTC. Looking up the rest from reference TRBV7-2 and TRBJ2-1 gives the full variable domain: GAGVSQSPSNKVTEKGKDVELRCDPISGHTALYWYRQSLGQGLEFLIYFQGNSAPDKSGLPSDRFSAERTGGSVSTLTIQRTQQEDSAVYLCASSSRPGGQGYNEQFFGPGTRLTVL.

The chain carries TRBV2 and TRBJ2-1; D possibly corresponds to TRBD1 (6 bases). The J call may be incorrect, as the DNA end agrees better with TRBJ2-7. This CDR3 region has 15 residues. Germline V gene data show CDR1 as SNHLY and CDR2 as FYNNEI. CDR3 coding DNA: TGTGCCAGTACGTTTTTTGGGGACATTGACTACGAGCAGTACTTC. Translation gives CASTFFGDIDYEQYF.

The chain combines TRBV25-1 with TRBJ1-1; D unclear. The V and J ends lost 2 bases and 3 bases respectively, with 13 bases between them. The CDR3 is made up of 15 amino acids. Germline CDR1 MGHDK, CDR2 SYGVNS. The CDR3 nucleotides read TGTGCCAGCAGTGAACCCTGGGCCGGGCACACTGAAGCTTTCTTT. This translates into CASSEPWAGHTEAFF.

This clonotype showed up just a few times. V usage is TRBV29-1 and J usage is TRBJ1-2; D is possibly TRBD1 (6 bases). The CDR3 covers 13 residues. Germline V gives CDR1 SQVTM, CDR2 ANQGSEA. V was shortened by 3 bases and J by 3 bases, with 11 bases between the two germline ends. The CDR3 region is CSVDPGQHYGYTF. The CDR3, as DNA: TGCAGCGTTGACCCGGGACAACACTATGGCTACACCTTC.

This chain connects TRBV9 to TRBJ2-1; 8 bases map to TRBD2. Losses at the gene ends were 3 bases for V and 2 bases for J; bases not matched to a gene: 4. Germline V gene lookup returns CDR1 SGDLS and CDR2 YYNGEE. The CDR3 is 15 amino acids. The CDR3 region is CASSAELAAYNEQFF. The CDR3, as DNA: TGTGCCAGCAGCGCCGAACTAGCGGCCTACAATGAGCAGTTCTTC.